This T cell receptor beta chain was documented in a study of blood T cell repertoires in COVID-19. TCRdb's table, derived via immunoSEQ multiplex PCR, lists solely in-frame clones and lacks some. This table has 150,000 or so clones, more than 65% appearing once. This clone has a handful of counts. This TCR was recovered from a woman aged 60-75 years with acute or convalescent COVID-19. Input material: peripheral blood.

The CDR3 DNA reads as TGTGCCAGCAGTTACGGGCAGGCGCGAAATGAAAAACTGTTTTTT. Translating it yields CASSYGQARNEKLFF. The chain uses TRBV6-5 and TRBJ1-4, with D uncertain. V lost 2 bases and J 5 bases, leaving 12 bases between the germline ends. Germline CDR1 reads MNHEY; CDR2 reads SVGAGI. CDR3 length: 15 amino acids.